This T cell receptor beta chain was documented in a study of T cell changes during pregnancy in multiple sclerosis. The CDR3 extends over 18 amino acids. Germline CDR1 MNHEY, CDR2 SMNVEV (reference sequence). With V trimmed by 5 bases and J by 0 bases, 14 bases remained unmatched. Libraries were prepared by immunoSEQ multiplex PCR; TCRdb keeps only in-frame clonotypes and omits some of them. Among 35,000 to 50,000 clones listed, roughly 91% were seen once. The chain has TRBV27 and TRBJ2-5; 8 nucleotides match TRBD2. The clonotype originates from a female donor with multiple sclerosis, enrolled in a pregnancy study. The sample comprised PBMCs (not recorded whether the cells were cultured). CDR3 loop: CASSPGGDLWSHQETQYF. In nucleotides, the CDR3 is TGTGCCAGCAGTCCGGGGGGGGACCTTTGGTCCCACCAAGAGACCCAGTACTTC.